This TCR beta chain was recovered during a study of blood T cells in healthy people across ages. The CDR3 extends over 15 amino acids. Germline-derived CDR1 and CDR2 are SQVTM and ANQGSEA. Losses at the gene ends were 4 bases for V and 1 base for J; bases not matched to a gene: 7. A sample-barcoded 5' primer and a J-beta primer mix were used in a second PCR of roughly 6 to 11 cycles. MiXCR, run by TCRdb on the 5' RACE reads, gives a single entry per CDR3 protein. The profile shows around 800,000 distinct CDR3 sequences, 53% of them singletons. This clonotype occurred many times. Sample: blood. The rearrangement links TRBV29-1 to TRBJ2-1; TRBD2 aligns across 7 bases. The sequence was collected from a man older than 75 in good health. In DNA, the CDR3 is TGCAGCGTTGCCGCGGCCGGGGGGTCCTACAATGAGCAGTTCTTC. Translation: CSVAAAGGSYNEQFF.